These 23 T cell receptor beta chains were all obtained from the same sample, sequenced in a study of graft-versus-host responses after intestinal transplantation. Clones were sequenced by immunoSEQ multiplex PCR, and TCRdb holds only the in-frame ones, with some missing. The sample has 20,000 to 30,000 clones; 40% are singletons. Source: alloreactive CD4+ T cells from a mixed lymphocyte reaction culture, taken before intestinal transplant. Documented subset: CFSE-low proliferating T cells sorted from approximately 6-day pre-transplant mixed lymphocyte reaction (GvH or HvG direction). These receptors all stem from a human patient who received an intestinal transplant.

The chain joins TRBV5-1 to TRBJ2-4; D is perhaps TRBD1 (6 bases). Germline-derived CDR1 and CDR2 are SGHRS and YFSETQ. This CDR3 contains 13 residues. V shed 0 bases and J shed 6 bases, with 7 bases lying between them. CDR3 DNA sequence: TGCGCCAGCAGCTTGGGAGGGGGAAACATTCAGTACTTC. Its protein product is CASSLGGGNIQYF.

This clone has more than one count but fewer than ten. The rearrangement uses TRBV10-3 and TRBJ1-2; D gene ambiguous. Germline values: CDR1 ENHRY, CDR2 SYGVKD. The CDR3 sequence is 13 residues long. The V end was cut by 4 bases, the J end by 4 bases, with 10 bases between. The CDR3 nucleotides read TGTGCCATCAGTGGGTCGACTTTCTATGGCTACACCTTC. Translated, it gives CAISGSTFYGYTF.

The chain uses TRBV28 and TRBJ2-7; D is possibly TRBD2 (6 bases). The CDR3 runs to 17 residues. Germline CDR1 is MDHEN and CDR2 is SYDVKM. The V end lost 2 bases, the J end lost 2 bases, and 19 bases lay between the germline ends. The CDR3 DNA reads as TGTGCCAGCAGTTTAGGTGTCTTCGGGAGTCCTCCCTACGAGCAGTACTTC. It translates to CASSLGVFGSPPYEQYF.

The V and J genes are TRBV18 and TRBJ2-3; 8 nucleotides line up with TRBD2. The ends lost 1 base at V and 1 base at J; junction bases unmatched: 4. Germline values: CDR1 KGHSH, CDR2 LQKENI. This CDR3 spans 16 amino acids. CDR3 protein: CASSPRSGGGTDTQYF. CDR3 nucleotide sequence: TGTGCCAGCTCACCACGATCGGGAGGGGGCACAGATACGCAGTATTTT.

This clone was observed a few times. J is TRBJ1-6 and V is TRBV30; 7 nucleotides match TRBD1. The ends lost 2 bases at V and 10 bases at J; junction bases unmatched: 5. Looked up from germline, CDR1 is GTSNPN and CDR2 is SVGIG (reference sequence). The CDR3 has 13 amino acids. The CDR3 sequence: CAWSFLGGSPLHF. In DNA, the CDR3 is TGTGCCTGGAGTTTCTTAGGGGGCTCACCCCTCCACTTT.

The chain has TRBV7-8 and TRBJ2-7; TRBD2 agrees at 10 bases. The junction had 7 bases not matched to a gene; V was cut back by 1 base and J by 13 bases. The CDR3 runs to 13 residues. In germline, CDR1 is SGHVS, CDR2 FQNEAQ. CDR3 DNA sequence: TGTGCCAGCAGCTTAGGACTAGCGGGTGGCATATACTTC. Translating it yields CASSLGLAGGIYF.

The table lists this clone with a few counts. V is TRBV5-1 and J is TRBJ2-3, with D maybe TRBD1 (6 bases). V shed 0 bases and J shed 4 bases, with 9 bases lying between them. The CDR3 is made up of 14 amino acids. Germline values: CDR1 SGHRS, CDR2 YFSETQ. CDR3 DNA: TGCGCCAGCAGCTTGGGGACAGTCGCAGATACGCAGTATTTT. Protein product: CASSLGTVADTQYF.

This chain links TRBV19 with TRBJ1-1; TRBD1 matches at 8 bases. V shed 3 bases and J 1 base; nucleotides not matched to a gene: 1. The germline V gene encodes CDR1 LNHDA and CDR2 SQIVND (reference sequence). This CDR3 is 14 amino acids long. This CDR3 reads CASSMGQANTEAFF. The CDR3 bases are TGTGCCAGTAGTATGGGACAGGCGAACACTGAAGCTTTCTTT.

The rearrangement joins TRBV2 to TRBJ2-3; 8 bases are a match to TRBD1. The junction had 1 base not matched to a gene; V was cut back by 11 bases and J by 0 bases. CDR3 size: 12 residues. Germline assignment: CDR1 SNHLY and CDR2 FYNNEI. CDR3 sequence: CAGQGSTDTQYF. CDR3 nucleotides: TGTGCCGGACAGGGTAGCACAGATACGCAGTATTTT.

On this clone itself: Sequence at one end of the junction differs from germline and may be a read error. The same CDR3 also results from other DNA sequences found in this sample. V and J are TRBV30 and TRBJ1-1, with no clear D. CDR1 is GTSNPN and CDR2 is SVGIG in the germline V gene (reference sequence). The CDR3 covers 12 residues. CDR3 region: CAWSLMAFEAFF. The DNA of the CDR3 is TGCGCCTGGAGTTTAATGGCTTTTGAAGCTTTCTTT.

The chain is built from TRBV6-5 and TRBJ1-5; 7 bases match TRBD1. This CDR3 region has 15 residues. V gave up 7 bases and J gave up 2 bases; unmatched junction bases: 8. Germline V gives CDR1 MNHEY, CDR2 SVGAGI. Written as DNA, the CDR3 is TGTGCCAGCAATGATTGGACAGGCGGCAATCAGCCCCAGCATTTT. It translates to CASNDWTGGNQPQHF.

The chain combines TRBV19 with TRBJ1-5; D gene ambiguous. CDR3 size: 16 residues. CDR1 LNHDA and CDR2 SQIVND come from the germline V gene (reference sequence). The V and J ends lost 6 bases and 2 bases respectively, with 17 bases between them. CDR3 nucleotides: TGTGCCAGTAGCCGAAGCGGAGGGTATCGCAATCAGCCCCAGCATTTT. Its translation: CASSRSGGYRNQPQHF.

The J gene is TRBJ2-5, the V gene TRBV5-8; D might be TRBD2 (6 bases). The length of the CDR3 is 15 residues. The V end was cut by 4 bases, the J end by 5 bases, with 18 bases between. Germline CDR1 and CDR2: SGHTS and YDEGEE. CDR3 nucleotides: TGTGCCAGCAGCCCCGGGTCGGGAGTTGAGGAGACCCAGTACTTC. Translated, it gives CASSPGSGVEETQYF.

The chain is built from TRBV29-1 and TRBJ1-1, with D possibly TRBD1 on 5 matching bases. Deletions cut 4 bases from V and 1 base from J, with 10 bases between. Germline CDR1 is SQVTM and CDR2 is ANQGSEA. This CDR3 contains 13 residues. The CDR3 reads CSVGQGANTEAFF. Here the CDR3 DNA reads TGCAGCGTTGGTCAGGGTGCGAACACTGAAGCTTTCTTT. The full variable domain, rest sourced from reference TRBV29-1 and TRBJ1-1, is SAVISQKPSRDICQRGTSLTIQCQVDSQVTMMFWYRQQPGQSLTLIATANQGSEATYESGFVIDKFPISRPNLTFSTLTVSNMSPEDSSIYLCSVGQGANTEAFFGQGTRLTVV.

This clone was detected a few times. V is TRBV6-1 and J is TRBJ2-1; 8 nucleotides align to TRBD1. J was trimmed by 7 bases and V by 6 bases; bases with no gene match: 5. This CDR3 has 13 amino acids. Germline CDR1 and CDR2: MNHNS and SASEGT. For the CDR3, the DNA is TGTGCCAGCAGACGACAGGGGTCGAATGAGCAGTTCTTC. It translates to CASRRQGSNEQFF.

This chain links TRBV4-3 with TRBJ1-1; the D gene is possibly TRBD1 (5 bases). CDR3 length: 14 amino acids. Germline CDR1 reads LGHNA; CDR2 reads YSLEER. V lost 1 base to trimming and J lost 5 bases, with 11 bases between them. The CDR3 region is CASSQVGGSTEAFF. The CDR3 coding sequence is TGCGCCAGCAGCCAAGTTGGGGGGTCAACTGAAGCTTTCTTT.

The chain combines TRBV18 with TRBJ1-1; D is possibly TRBD1 (6 bases). CDR1 and CDR2 (germline): KGHSH, LQKENI. Trimming removed 5 bases at V and 4 bases at J, with 17 bases between. This CDR3 contains 15 residues. The DNA for the CDR3 is TGTGCCAGCTCAGCAGCCGGGGGGCCCCTCACTGAAGCTTTCTTT. Protein: CASSAAGGPLTEAFF.

CDR3 DNA: TGTGCCAGCAGCCGCCCCATCCTAGCGGGGGGGCCGACCGGGGAGCTGTTTTTT. It codes for CASSRPILAGGPTGELFF. V usage is TRBV5-6 and J usage is TRBJ2-2; TRBD2 aligns across 12 bases. The length of the CDR3 is 18 residues. V trimming: 4 bases; J trimming: 5 bases; junction bases outside the gene matches: 12. Germline V CDR1 and CDR2: SGHDT, YYEEEE.

In this sample, this clone turned up a few times. The chain couples TRBV5-1 to TRBJ2-1; the match to TRBD2 covers 10 bases. CDR1 and CDR2 (germline): SGHRS, YFSETQ. The CDR3 length is 16 residues. V gave up 4 bases and J gave up 4 bases; unmatched junction bases: 8. CDR3 coding DNA: TGCGCCAGCAGCCGATTTTTAGCGGGAGGTTACAATGAGCAGTTCTTC. It yields the protein CASSRFLAGGYNEQFF.

By sample share, this clone is medium-sized (0.01 to 0.1%). The rearrangement uses TRBV10-2 and TRBJ2-2, with D perhaps TRBD2 (7 bases). V dropped 11 bases and J dropped 4 bases, with 14 bases sitting between them. The germline V gene encodes CDR1 WSHSY and CDR2 SAAADI. This CDR3 comprises 13 residues. The CDR3 coding sequence is TGCGCCGTCAATGGGGGGGCCACCGGGGAGCTGTTTTTT. Translation: CAVNGGATGELFF.

The V call is TRBV29-1, the J call TRBJ1-2; D is uncertain. The CDR3 covers 10 residues. The V gene lost 6 bases and the J gene lost 5 bases, with 7 bases spanning the gap. Germline CDR1 SQVTM, CDR2 ANQGSEA. The CDR3 region is CSVAAYGYTF. For the CDR3, the DNA is TGCAGCGTCGCGGCTTATGGCTACACCTTC.

This clone was observed a handful of times. The V gene is TRBV13, the J gene TRBJ2-1, with TRBD2 as a possible D gene (6 bases). The CDR3 sequence is 13 residues long. The V end was cut by 3 bases, the J end by 12 bases, with 15 bases between. Germline V gene lookup returns CDR1 PRHDT and CDR2 FYEKMQ (reference sequence). CDR3 in DNA: TGTGCCAGCAGCTTCACTAGTGGGAGGTCGCAGTTCTTC. This sequence encodes CASSFTSGRSQFF. The variable domain in full, completed from reference TRBV13 and TRBJ2-1, reads AAGVIQSPRHLIKEKRETATLKCYPIPRHDTVYWYQQGPGQDPQFLISFYEKMQSDKGSIPDRFSAQQFSDYHSELNMSSLELGDSALYFCASSFTSGRSQFFGPGTRLTVL.

This clone was found once. The chain combines TRBV27 with TRBJ2-7; D not resolved. The CDR3 is made up of 17 amino acids. Germline loops: CDR1 MNHEY, CDR2 SMNVEV (reference sequence). V dropped 5 bases and J dropped 3 bases, with 23 bases sitting between them. The CDR3 loop reads CASSASFVISLLYEQYF. The DNA for the CDR3 is TGTGCCAGCAGTGCCTCCTTCGTGATTTCTCTACTCTACGAGCAGTACTTC.